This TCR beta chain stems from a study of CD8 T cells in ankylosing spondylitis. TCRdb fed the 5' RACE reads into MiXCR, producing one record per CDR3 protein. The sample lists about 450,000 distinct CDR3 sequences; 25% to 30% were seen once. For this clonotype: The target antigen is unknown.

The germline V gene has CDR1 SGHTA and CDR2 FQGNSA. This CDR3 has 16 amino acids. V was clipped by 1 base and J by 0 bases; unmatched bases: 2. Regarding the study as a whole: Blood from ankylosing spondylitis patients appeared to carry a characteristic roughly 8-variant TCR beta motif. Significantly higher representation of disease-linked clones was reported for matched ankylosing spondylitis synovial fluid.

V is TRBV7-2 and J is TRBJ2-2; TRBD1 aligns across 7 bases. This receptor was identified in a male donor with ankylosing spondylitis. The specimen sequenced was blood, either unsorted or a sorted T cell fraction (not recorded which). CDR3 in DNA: TGTGCCAGCAGCTTAGACAGGGGTACGAACACCGGGGAGCTGTTTTTT. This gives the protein CASSLDRGTNTGELFF.